These 14 T cell receptor beta chains came from one sample sequenced in a study of beta chain features in type 1 diabetes. Every isolated RNA sample was fully reverse transcribed, so sequencing captured expressed TCRB transcripts. Method: immunoSEQ multiplex PCR; TCRdb's copy keeps in-frame clones and lacks some. The data contain around 430,000 clones, approximately 30% of them singletons. The sample taken for sequencing was naive CD4+ T cells from blood. The receptors originated from a young man in good health.

The rearrangement links TRBV27 to TRBJ2-7; TRBD2 agrees at 8 bases. Germline V gene sequence: CDR1 MNHEY, CDR2 SMNVEV (reference sequence). The length of the CDR3 is 13 residues. V shed 6 bases and J 4 bases; nucleotides not matched to a gene: 5. DNA of the CDR3: TGTGCCAGCAGATCTAGCGGGTTGTACGAGCAGTACTTC. Its translation: CASRSSGLYEQYF.

In this sample, this clone turned up a few times. The rearrangement joins TRBV29-1 to TRBJ1-2; D is perhaps TRBD1 (5 bases). The CDR3 covers 13 residues. Between the trimmed V and J ends, which lost 6 bases and 4 bases, there was a span of 15 bases. CDR1 and CDR2 (germline): SQVTM, ANQGSEA. CDR3 sequence (DNA): TGCAGCGTCTCTCCGGGGCGCTTCTATGGCTACACCTTC. It specifies CSVSPGRFYGYTF.

A few counts support this clone. The V call is TRBV29-1, the J call TRBJ1-1; TRBD1 is a possible D gene (6 bases). The germline V and J ends were trimmed by 2 bases and 3 bases, with 13 bases remaining between them. The CDR3 runs 14 residues. Looked up from germline, CDR1 is SQVTM and CDR2 is ANQGSEA. CDR3 loop: CSVEKLAGDTEAFF. As DNA, the CDR3 is TGCAGCGTTGAAAAGCTGGCAGGGGACACTGAAGCTTTCTTT.

The V call is TRBV7-8, the J call TRBJ2-1; 10 bases are a match to TRBD2. Germline CDR1 and CDR2: SGHVS and FQNEAQ. This CDR3 comprises 15 residues. V lost 4 bases to trimming and J lost 7 bases; unmatched junction nucleotides: 7. CDR3 in amino acids: CASSSSGRAGNEQFF. CDR3 sequence (DNA): TGTGCCAGCAGCTCGAGCGGGAGGGCGGGTAATGAGCAGTTCTTC.

The chain employs TRBV9 and TRBJ2-7; 7 bases agree with TRBD1. CDR1 and CDR2 from the germline V gene are SGDLS and YYNGEE. J lost 2 bases, V lost 2 bases, and 4 bases had no gene match. This CDR3 comprises 14 residues. The CDR3 nucleotides are TGTGCCAGCAGCGTCGACAGGGCCACCTACGAGCAGTACTTC. Translating it yields CASSVDRATYEQYF.

This CDR3 reads CASSLQGMGTDTQYF. In nucleotides, the CDR3 is TGCGCCAGCAGCTTACAGGGGATGGGCACAGATACGCAGTATTTT. The chain couples TRBV5-1 to TRBJ2-3; 7 bases align to TRBD1. The junction had 4 bases not matched to a gene; V was cut back by 2 bases and J by 1 base. The germline CDR1 and CDR2 sequences are SGHRS and YFSETQ. This CDR3 is 15 amino acids long.

The V and J genes are TRBV29-1 and TRBJ2-3; D possibly corresponds to TRBD1 (6 bases). Germline lookup yields CDR1 SQVTM and CDR2 ANQGSEA. This CDR3 region has 14 residues. V lost 4 bases, J lost 0 bases, and 11 bases lay in between. This chain's CDR3 is CSVGGTTSTDTQYF. Written as DNA, the CDR3 is TGCAGCGTTGGAGGGACAACTAGCACAGATACGCAGTATTTT.

Concerning this clone: Additional DNA sequences in this sample encode the identical CDR3. J is TRBJ1-1 and V is TRBV4-1; no definite D call. V was shortened by 1 base and J by 0 bases, with 9 bases between the two germline ends. CDR1 and CDR2 (germline): MGHRA, YSYEKL. The CDR3 is made up of 15 amino acids. In DNA, the CDR3 is TGCGCCAGCAGCCAAGGAGCAGGAATGAACACTGAAGCTTTCTTT. It codes for CASSQGAGMNTEAFF.

The chain uses TRBV29-1 and TRBJ1-2, with 9 nucleotides matching TRBD1. Germline CDR1 reads SQVTM; CDR2 reads ANQGSEA. The V and J ends lost 4 bases and 4 bases, in that order; junction bases with no gene match: 7. This CDR3 is built from 14 residues. The CDR3 DNA reads TGCAGCGTTGGTACAGGGGGCGCATTCTATGGCTACACCTTC. This gives the protein CSVGTGGAFYGYTF.

The V gene is TRBV30, the J gene TRBJ1-2, with 7 bases identical to TRBD1. The CDR3 contains 14 residues. Germline values: CDR1 GTSNPN, CDR2 SVGIG (reference sequence). Trimming took 2 bases from V and 7 from J; bases not matched to a gene: 10. The CDR3 DNA reads as TGTGCCTGGAGTACCTCGACAGGGATAGGTGGCTACACCTTC. Protein sequence: CAWSTSTGIGGYTF. The full variable domain, in which reference TRBV30 and TRBJ1-2 provide the parts outside the CDR3, is SQTIHQWPATLVQPVGSPLSLECTVEGTSNPNLYWYRQAAGRGLQLLFYSVGIGQISSEVPQNLSASRPQDRQFILSSKKLLLSDSGFYLCAWSTSTGIGGYTFGSGTRLTVV.

The V and J genes are TRBV6-5 and TRBJ2-2; TRBD1 agrees at 7 bases. The CDR3 runs to 15 residues. V was clipped by 4 bases and J by 3 bases; unmatched bases: 5. CDR1 MNHEY and CDR2 SVGAGI come from the germline V gene. The CDR3 region has the DNA TGTGCCAGCAGTTCGGACAGGAGTGACACCGGGGAGCTGTTTTTT. Its translation: CASSSDRSDTGELFF.

The table lists this clone with a few counts. The chain recombines TRBV6-5 with TRBJ2-7, with 8 positions matching TRBD2. V lost 4 bases, J lost 4 bases, and 6 bases stayed unmatched. The CDR3 is made up of 14 amino acids. The germline CDR1 and CDR2 sequences are MNHEY and SVGAGI. The CDR3 loop reads CASSSGRARYEQYF. The CDR3 bases are TGTGCCAGCAGTTCCGGGAGGGCGAGGTACGAGCAGTACTTC.

The genes are TRBV9 and TRBJ2-3; the match to TRBD2 covers 13 bases. This CDR3 is 15 amino acids long. J gave up 4 bases and V 4 bases, and 3 bases lay outside the gene matches. Germline assignment: CDR1 SGDLS and CDR2 YYNGEE. The CDR3 here is CASSPGTSGADTQYF. The CDR3 DNA sequence: TGTGCCAGCAGCCCAGGGACTAGCGGGGCAGATACGCAGTATTTT.

This clone has just a few counts. The chain couples TRBV30 to TRBJ2-5, with D perhaps TRBD2 (7 bases). V lost 3 bases, J lost 7 bases, and 12 bases lay in between. In germline, CDR1 is GTSNPN, CDR2 SVGIG (reference sequence). The CDR3 covers 12 residues. CDR3 nucleotides: TGTGCCTGGAGCCGGGGGGCGGGGACCCAGTACTTC. Translating it yields CAWSRGAGTQYF.